One T cell receptor (beta chain) is described in this entry. Its cognate antigen is unknown. The record originates from a study of cytomegalovirus exposure and HLA in healthy donors. On the study more broadly: Early release data held approximately 81 million unique TCRs from HLA-typed donors.

Donors counted as nominally healthy when sampled, yet unrecorded immune exposures were likely. Whole-study results and caveats: Being productive about 87% or about 30% of the time was typical of most TCR beta V segments in an earlier analysis.

Primers included in the PCR were 60 Vbeta and 13 Jbeta primers. Using immunoSEQ multiplex PCR, the repertoire was profiled, and TCRdb retains in-frame clones only, with some absent. The sample holds 160,000 or so clones, over 70% seen once. This CDR3 spans 15 amino acids. Germline CDR1 and CDR2: MNHEY and SMNVEV (reference sequence). V was clipped by 3 bases and J by 3 bases; unmatched bases: 7. V is TRBV27 and J is TRBJ2-7; 8 bases line up with TRBD2. The clonotype comes from a woman aged 45-65 years in good health and CMV-seronegative. The specimen was PBMCs. CDR3 coding DNA: TGTGCCAGCAGTTTTGGCGGGGGGCGCATCTACGAGCAGTACTTC. It encodes CASSFGGGRIYEQYF.